This T cell receptor (beta chain) stems from a study of cytomegalovirus exposure and HLA in healthy donors. Study results and limitations: Cytomegalovirus association was listed for 164 TCR beta chains. By HLA locus, TCR association rates varied in a later analysis, with DRB1 showing the most and HLA-C the fewest.

As to this clone: The target antigen is unknown.

Primers: 60 Vbeta forward and 13 Jbeta reverse. Original processing methods: Tens of millions of unique TCR beta chains, about 11 million of them shared, were counted by a later analysis. TCRdb's table, derived via immunoSEQ multiplex PCR, lists solely in-frame clones and lacks some. V and J calls and clone size follow that table, whereas D and trimming were derived from the DNA. Here the sample spans roughly 180,000 clones, approximately 84% being singletons. This CDR3 has 15 residues. CDR1 and CDR2 (germline): LGHNA, YSLEER. V lost 3 bases to trimming and J lost 3 bases, with 9 bases between them. The material sequenced was PBMCs. This sequence originates from a woman aged 25 to 45 in good health and CMV-seropositive. V usage is TRBV4-3 and J usage is TRBJ2-6, with D unresolved. In nucleotides, the CDR3 is TGCGCCAGCAGCCAGGGCATGAGTGGGGCCAACGTCCTGACTTTC. This sequence encodes CASSQGMSGANVLTF.